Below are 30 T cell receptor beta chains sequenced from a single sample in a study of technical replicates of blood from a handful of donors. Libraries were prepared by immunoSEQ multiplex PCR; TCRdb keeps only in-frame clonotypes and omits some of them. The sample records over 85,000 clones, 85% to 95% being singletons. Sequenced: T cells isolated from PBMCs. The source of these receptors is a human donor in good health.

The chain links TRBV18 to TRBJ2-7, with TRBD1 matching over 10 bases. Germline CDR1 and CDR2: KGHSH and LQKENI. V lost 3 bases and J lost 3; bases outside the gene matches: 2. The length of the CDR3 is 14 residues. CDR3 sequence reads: CASSPGQGIYEQYF. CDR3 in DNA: TGTGCCAGCTCACCGGGACAGGGGATCTACGAGCAGTACTTC. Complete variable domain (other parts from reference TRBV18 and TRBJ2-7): NAGVMQNPRHLVRRRGQEARLRCSPMKGHSHVYWYRQLPEEGLKFMVYLQKENIIDESGMPKERFSAEFPKEGPSILRIQQVVRGDSAAYFCASSPGQGIYEQYFGPGTRLTVT.

CDR3 bases: TGTGCCTGGAGTGTAACAGGGGCGGCCACCGGGGAGCTGTTTTTT. It translates to CAWSVTGAATGELFF. The V call is TRBV30, the J call TRBJ2-2; 7 nucleotides align to TRBD1. CDR3 length equals 15 residues. Germline V gene sequence: CDR1 GTSNPN, CDR2 SVGIG (reference sequence). Losses at the gene ends were 0 bases for V and 4 bases for J; bases not matched to a gene: 5.

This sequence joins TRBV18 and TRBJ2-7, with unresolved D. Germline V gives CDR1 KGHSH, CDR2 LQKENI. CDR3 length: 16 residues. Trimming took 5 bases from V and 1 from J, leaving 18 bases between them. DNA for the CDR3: TGTGCCAGCTCAGTGAAGGTAGCCCCACCATCCTACGAGCAGTACTTC. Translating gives CASSVKVAPPSYEQYF. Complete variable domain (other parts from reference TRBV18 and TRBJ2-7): NAGVMQNPRHLVRRRGQEARLRCSPMKGHSHVYWYRQLPEEGLKFMVYLQKENIIDESGMPKERFSAEFPKEGPSILRIQQVVRGDSAAYFCASSVKVAPPSYEQYFGPGTRLTVT.

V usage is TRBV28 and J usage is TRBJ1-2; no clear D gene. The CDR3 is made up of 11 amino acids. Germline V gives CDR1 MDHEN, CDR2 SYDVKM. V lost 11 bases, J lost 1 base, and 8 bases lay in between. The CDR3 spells CAVSNNYGYTF. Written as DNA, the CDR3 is TGTGCCGTAAGCAATAACTATGGCTACACCTTC.

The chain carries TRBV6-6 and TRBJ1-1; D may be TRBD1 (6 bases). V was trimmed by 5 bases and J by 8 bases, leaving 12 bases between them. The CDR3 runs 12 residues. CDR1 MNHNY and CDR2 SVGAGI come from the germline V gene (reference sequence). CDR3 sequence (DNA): TGTGCCAGCAGTAGGGCAGGGGCCGAAGCTTTCTTT. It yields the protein CASSRAGAEAFF.

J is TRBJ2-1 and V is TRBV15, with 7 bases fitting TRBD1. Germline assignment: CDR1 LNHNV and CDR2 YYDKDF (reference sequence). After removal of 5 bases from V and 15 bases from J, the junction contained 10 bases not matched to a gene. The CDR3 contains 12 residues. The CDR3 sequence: CATSGQGQVTFF. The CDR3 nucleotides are TGTGCCACCAGCGGTCAAGGACAGGTTACGTTCTTC.

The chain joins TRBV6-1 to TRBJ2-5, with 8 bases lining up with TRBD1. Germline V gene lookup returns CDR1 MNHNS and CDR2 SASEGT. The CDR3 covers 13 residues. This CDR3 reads CAEAGPGGETQYF. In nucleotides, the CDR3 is TGTGCAGAGGCCGGGCCAGGGGGCGAGACCCAGTACTTC.

The CDR3 coding sequence is TGCGCCAGCAGCTATGAAAAAGACAGGGGGCTAGGTGAGCAGTTCTTC. This encodes CASSYEKDRGLGEQFF. This chain joins TRBV10-1 and TRBJ2-1, with 10 bases that match TRBD1. Germline V gene data show CDR1 as WNHNN and CDR2 as SYGVQD (reference sequence). The trim removed 6 bases at V and 9 bases at J, leaving 14 bases unmatched. CDR3 length equals 16 residues.

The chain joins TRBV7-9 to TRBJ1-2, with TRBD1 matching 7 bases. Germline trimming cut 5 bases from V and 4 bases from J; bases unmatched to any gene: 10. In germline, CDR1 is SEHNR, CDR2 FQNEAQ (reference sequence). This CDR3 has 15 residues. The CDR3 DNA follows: TGTGCCAGCAGCCGAGGTGAGGGGGCCTTCTATGGCTACACCTTC. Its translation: CASSRGEGAFYGYTF.

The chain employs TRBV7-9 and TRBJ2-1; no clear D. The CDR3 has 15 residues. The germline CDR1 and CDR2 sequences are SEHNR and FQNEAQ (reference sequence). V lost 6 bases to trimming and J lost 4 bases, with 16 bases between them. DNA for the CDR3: TGTGCCAGCAGTCGCGACTCCGCATATTACAATGAGCAGTTCTTC. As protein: CASSRDSAYYNEQFF.

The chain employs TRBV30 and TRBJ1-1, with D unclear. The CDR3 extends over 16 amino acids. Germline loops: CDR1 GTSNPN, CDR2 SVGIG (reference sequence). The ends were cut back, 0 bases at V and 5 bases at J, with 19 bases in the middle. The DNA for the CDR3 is TGTGCCTGGAGTGTTTGGCTTGGGCAGGCCGATACTGAAGCTTTCTTT. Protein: CAWSVWLGQADTEAFF.

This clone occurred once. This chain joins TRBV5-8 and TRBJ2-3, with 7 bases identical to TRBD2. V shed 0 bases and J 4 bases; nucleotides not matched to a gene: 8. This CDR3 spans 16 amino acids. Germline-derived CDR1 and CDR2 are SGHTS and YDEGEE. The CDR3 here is CASSLGTSPLADTQYF. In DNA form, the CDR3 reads TGTGCCAGCAGCTTGGGGACTAGTCCTTTAGCAGATACGCAGTATTTT.

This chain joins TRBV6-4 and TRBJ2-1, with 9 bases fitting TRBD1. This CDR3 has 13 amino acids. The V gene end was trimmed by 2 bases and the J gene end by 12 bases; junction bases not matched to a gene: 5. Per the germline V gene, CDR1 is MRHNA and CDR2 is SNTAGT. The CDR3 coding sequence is TGTGCCAGCAGTGACACAGGGGGCCTCGGGCAGTTCTTC. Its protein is CASSDTGGLGQFF.

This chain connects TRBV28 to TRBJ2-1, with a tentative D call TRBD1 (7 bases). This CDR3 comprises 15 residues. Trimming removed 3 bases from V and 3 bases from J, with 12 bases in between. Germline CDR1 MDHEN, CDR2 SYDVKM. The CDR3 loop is CASSFSGGIYNEQFF. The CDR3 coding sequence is TGTGCCAGCAGTTTTTCAGGGGGGATCTACAATGAGCAGTTCTTC.

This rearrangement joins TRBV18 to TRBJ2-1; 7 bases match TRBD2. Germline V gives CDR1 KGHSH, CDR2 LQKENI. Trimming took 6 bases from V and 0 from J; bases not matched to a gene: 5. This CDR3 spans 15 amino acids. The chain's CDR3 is CASSQAGRSYNEQFF. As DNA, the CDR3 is TGTGCCAGCTCCCAAGCGGGGCGCTCCTACAATGAGCAGTTCTTC.

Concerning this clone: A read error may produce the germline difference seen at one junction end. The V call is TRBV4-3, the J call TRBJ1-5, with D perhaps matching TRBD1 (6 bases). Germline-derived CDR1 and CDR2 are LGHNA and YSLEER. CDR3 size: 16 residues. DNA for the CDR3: TGCGCCAGCAGCCAAGATGCCGGGGGGCGCGGTCAGTCCCAGCATTTT. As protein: CASSQDAGGRGQSQHF.

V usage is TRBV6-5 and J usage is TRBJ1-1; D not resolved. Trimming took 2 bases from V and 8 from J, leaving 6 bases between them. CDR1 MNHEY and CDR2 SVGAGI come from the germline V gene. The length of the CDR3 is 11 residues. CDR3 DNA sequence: TGTGCCAGCAGTTACGCGAGGGAAGCTTTCTTT. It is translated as CASSYAREAFF.

The CDR3 here is CACIHPLGNEQFF. CDR3 DNA: TGTGCCTGTATTCACCCCCTCGGGAATGAGCAGTTCTTC. The V gene is TRBV7-8, the J gene TRBJ2-1; D is unresolved. The ends were cut back, 11 bases at V and 7 bases at J, with 18 bases in the middle. This CDR3 spans 13 amino acids. Germline lookup yields CDR1 SGHVS and CDR2 FQNEAQ.

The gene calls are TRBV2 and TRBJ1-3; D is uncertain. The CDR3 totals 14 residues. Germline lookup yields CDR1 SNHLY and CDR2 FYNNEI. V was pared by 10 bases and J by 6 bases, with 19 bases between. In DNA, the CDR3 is TGTGCCAACGAGAGGGCAATCTACGAAAACACCATATATTTT. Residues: CANERAIYENTIYF.

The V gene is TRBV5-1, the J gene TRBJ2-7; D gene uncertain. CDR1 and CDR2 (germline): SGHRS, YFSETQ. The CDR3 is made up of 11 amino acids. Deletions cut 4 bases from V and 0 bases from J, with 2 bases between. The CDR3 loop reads CASSRSYEQYF. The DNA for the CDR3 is TGCGCCAGCAGCCGCTCCTACGAGCAGTACTTC.

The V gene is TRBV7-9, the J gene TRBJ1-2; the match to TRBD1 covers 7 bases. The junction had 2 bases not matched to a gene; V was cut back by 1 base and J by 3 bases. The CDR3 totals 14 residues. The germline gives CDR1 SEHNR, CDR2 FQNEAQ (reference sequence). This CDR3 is CASSLDRGYYGYTF. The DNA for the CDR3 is TGTGCCAGCAGCTTAGACAGGGGATACTATGGCTACACCTTC.

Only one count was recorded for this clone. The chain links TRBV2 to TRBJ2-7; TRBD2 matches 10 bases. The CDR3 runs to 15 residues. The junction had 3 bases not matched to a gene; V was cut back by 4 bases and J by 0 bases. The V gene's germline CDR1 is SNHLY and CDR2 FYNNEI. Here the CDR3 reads CASSASSGSSYEQYF. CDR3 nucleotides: TGTGCCAGCAGTGCATCTAGCGGGAGCTCCTACGAGCAGTACTTC. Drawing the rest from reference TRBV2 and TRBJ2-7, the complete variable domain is EPEVTQTPSHQVTQMGQEVILRCVPISNHLYFYWYRQILGQKVEFLVSFYNNEISEKSEIFDDQFSVERPDGSNFTLKIRSTKLEDSAMYFCASSASSGSSYEQYFGPGTRLTVT.

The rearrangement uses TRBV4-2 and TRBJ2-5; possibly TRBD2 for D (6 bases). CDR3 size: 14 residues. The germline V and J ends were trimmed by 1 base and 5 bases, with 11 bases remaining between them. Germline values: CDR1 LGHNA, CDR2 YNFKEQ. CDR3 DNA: TGTGCCAGCAGCCAAGTAGAGGGGAGGGAGACCCAGTACTTC. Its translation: CASSQVEGRETQYF.

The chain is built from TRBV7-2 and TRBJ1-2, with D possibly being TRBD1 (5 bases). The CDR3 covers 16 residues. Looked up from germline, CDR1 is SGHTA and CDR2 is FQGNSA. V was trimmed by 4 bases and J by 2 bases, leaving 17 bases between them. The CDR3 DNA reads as TGTGCCAGCAGCTGGGGCCAACCGGTAGTGAACTATGGCTACACCTTC. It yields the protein CASSWGQPVVNYGYTF.

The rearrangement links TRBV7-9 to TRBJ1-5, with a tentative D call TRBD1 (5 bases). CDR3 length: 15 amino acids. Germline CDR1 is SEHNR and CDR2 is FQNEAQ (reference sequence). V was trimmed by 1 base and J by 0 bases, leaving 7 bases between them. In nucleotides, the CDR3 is TGTGCCAGCAGCTTAGAGGGGTTTAGCAATCAGCCCCAGCATTTT. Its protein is CASSLEGFSNQPQHF.

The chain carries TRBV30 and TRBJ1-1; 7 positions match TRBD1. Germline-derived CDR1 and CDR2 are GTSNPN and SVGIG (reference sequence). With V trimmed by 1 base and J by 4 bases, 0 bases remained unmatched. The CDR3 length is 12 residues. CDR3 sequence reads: CAWSDRGTEAFF. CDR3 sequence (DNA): TGTGCCTGGAGTGACAGGGGCACTGAAGCTTTCTTT. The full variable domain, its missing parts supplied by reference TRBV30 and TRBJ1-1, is SQTIHQWPATLVQPVGSPLSLECTVEGTSNPNLYWYRQAAGRGLQLLFYSVGIGQISSEVPQNLSASRPQDRQFILSSKKLLLSDSGFYLCAWSDRGTEAFFGQGTRLTVV.

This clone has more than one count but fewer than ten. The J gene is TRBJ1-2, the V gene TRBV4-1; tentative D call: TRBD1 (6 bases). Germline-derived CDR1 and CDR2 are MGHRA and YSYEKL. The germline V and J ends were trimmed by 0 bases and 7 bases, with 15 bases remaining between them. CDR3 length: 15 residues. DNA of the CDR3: TGCGCCAGCAGCCAAGATCAGGGGCTAGAAGGTGGCTACACCTTC. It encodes CASSQDQGLEGGYTF.

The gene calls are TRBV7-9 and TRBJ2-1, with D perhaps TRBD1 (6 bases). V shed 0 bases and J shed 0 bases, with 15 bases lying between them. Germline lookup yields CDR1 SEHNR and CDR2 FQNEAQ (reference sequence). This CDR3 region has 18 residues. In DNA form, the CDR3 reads TGTGCCAGCAGCTTAGCTTCTGGCGGCAGGGGCTCCTACAATGAGCAGTTCTTC. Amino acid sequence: CASSLASGGRGSYNEQFF.

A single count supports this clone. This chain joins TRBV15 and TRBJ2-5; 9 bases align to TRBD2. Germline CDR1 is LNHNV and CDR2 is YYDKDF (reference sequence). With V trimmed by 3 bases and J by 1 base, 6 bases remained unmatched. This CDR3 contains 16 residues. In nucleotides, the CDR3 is TGTGCCACCAGCAGCGGCGGGAGGGCCTTCCAAGAGACCCAGTACTTC. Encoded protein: CATSSGGRAFQETQYF.

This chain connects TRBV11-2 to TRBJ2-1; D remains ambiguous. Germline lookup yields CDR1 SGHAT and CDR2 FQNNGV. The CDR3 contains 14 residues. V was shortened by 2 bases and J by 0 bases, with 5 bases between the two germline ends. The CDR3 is CASSLYTSYNEQFF. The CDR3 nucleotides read TGTGCCAGCAGCTTATACACCTCCTACAATGAGCAGTTCTTC. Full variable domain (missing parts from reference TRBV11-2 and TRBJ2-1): EAGVAQSPRYKIIEKRQSVAFWCNPISGHATLYWYQQILGQGPKLLIQFQNNGVVDDSQLPKDRFSAERLKGVDSTLKIQPAKLEDSAVYLCASSLYTSYNEQFFGPGTRLTVL.